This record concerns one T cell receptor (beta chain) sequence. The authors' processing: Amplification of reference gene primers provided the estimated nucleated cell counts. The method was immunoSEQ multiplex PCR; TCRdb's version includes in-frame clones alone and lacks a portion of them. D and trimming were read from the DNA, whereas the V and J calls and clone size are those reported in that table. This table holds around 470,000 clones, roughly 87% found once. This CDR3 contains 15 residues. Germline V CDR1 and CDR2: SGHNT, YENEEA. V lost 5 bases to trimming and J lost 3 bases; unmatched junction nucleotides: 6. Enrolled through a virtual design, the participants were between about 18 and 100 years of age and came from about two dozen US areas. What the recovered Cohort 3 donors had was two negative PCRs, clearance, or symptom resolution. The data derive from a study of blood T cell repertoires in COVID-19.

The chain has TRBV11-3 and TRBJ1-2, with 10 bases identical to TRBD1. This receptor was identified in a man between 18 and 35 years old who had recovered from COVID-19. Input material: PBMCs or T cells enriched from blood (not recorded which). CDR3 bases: TGTGCCAGCAGCACGGGACAGGGGAGGGACTATGGCTACACCTTC. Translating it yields CASSTGQGRDYGYTF.